This TCR beta chain is from a study of T-cell reconstitution after alpha-beta-depleted transplantation in children. This CDR3 is 15 amino acids long. Trimming pared 5 bases from V and 2 bases from J, leaving 13 bases between. From germline, CDR1 is SGHTA and CDR2 FQGNSA. Construction of the TCRbeta library involved unique molecular identifiers. Via MiXCR, TCRdb re-called the PCR reads, giving one row per CDR3 protein. Counted here are over 550,000 distinct CDR3 sequences, approximately 10% occurring once; the ten biggest clones make up about 4%. Material: PBMCs from the stem cell graft donor, obtained from the stem cell graft. This TCR was sampled from a human donor who donated a stem cell graft to a child with acute myeloid leukemia. The V gene is TRBV7-2, the J gene TRBJ2-1; D not certain. Here the CDR3 DNA reads TGTGCCAGCAGCCCCGACCCGGTCCCCTACAATGAGCAGTTCTTC. Amino acid sequence: CASSPDPVPYNEQFF.